This T cell receptor (beta chain) was obtained from a study of breast tumors, draining lymph nodes, adjacent tissues. Findings and caveats of the study: Tumor repertoires ranked between lymph nodes and nontumor tissue in diversity, with V and J gene preferences.

Each CDR3 protein is one row after TCRdb ran MiXCR on the multiplex PCR reads. The repertoire holds roughly 120,000 distinct CDR3 sequences, with 15% to 20% as singletons. Germline lookup yields CDR1 SGHRS and CDR2 YFSETQ. The length of the CDR3 is 14 residues. Trimming at V came to 4 bases and at J to 7 bases, leaving 11 bases not matched to a gene. This clonotype was counted ten times or more. No antigen is known for it. Axillary draining lymph nodes of breast cancer patients supplied the node samples. V usage is TRBV5-1 and J usage is TRBJ2-7; TRBD1 agrees at 7 bases. The clonotype comes from a female donor with breast cancer. Some clones in this sample may be carry-over from other donors' samples. The source material was axillary lymph node tissue. The CDR3 DNA reads as TGCGCCAGCAGCCCATCGCCAGGGGGATGGGAGCAGTACTTC. Its protein is CASSPSPGGWEQYF.